This T cell receptor (beta chain) originates from a study of T cell responses to AZD1222 COVID-19 vaccine. The repertoire was sequenced with immunoSEQ multiplex PCR; TCRdb's copy has only in-frame clones and lacks some. The sample has 85,000 to 100,000 clones; over 75% are singletons. V was shortened by 5 bases and J by 1 base, with 12 bases between the two germline ends. Germline V gene sequence: CDR1 MDHEN, CDR2 SYDVKM. The CDR3 extends over 15 amino acids. V and J are TRBV28 and TRBJ1-5; D might be TRBD1 (6 bases). The source was peripheral blood, collected on day 0 of AZD1222 vaccination. This clonotype was sampled from an adult in good health. CDR3 residues: CASSQWTASNQPQHF. In DNA, the CDR3 is TGTGCCAGCAGTCAATGGACAGCAAGCAATCAGCCCCAGCATTTT.